Here is one T cell receptor (beta chain) with its context. The target antigen is unknown. This sample was included in a study of T cell responses to AZD1222 COVID-19 vaccine. Study observations and caveats: Only a handful of people who got AZD1222 tested seropositive at baseline. CD4 TCRs covered the whole spike, strongest at regions 160-218 and 743-854. The repertoires were collected only after the peak T cell response.

Germline CDR1 and CDR2: LNHNV and YYDKDF (reference sequence). The CDR3 has 13 amino acids. Trimming removed 0 bases at V and 7 bases at J, with 7 bases between. The repertoire was sequenced with immunoSEQ multiplex PCR; TCRdb's copy has only in-frame clones and lacks some. The sample has roughly 150,000 clones, around 92% seen once. The sequence derives from an adult who received the AZD1222 COVID-19 vaccine. The rearrangement links TRBV15 to TRBJ1-5; D is unclear. The starting material was peripheral blood, obtained 28 days after the second AZD1222 dose. CDR3 sequence reads: CATSRDGKQPQHF. The CDR3 DNA is TGTGCCACCAGCAGAGATGGAAAACAGCCCCAGCATTTT.